This T cell receptor (beta chain) comes out of a study of blood T cell repertoires in COVID-19. On the study more broadly: Samples of COVID-19 (acute and convalescent) were obtained from the United States, Italy and Spain.

Germline CDR1 is MNHEY and CDR2 is SVGAGI. The CDR3 extends over 13 amino acids. The V end was cut by 6 bases, the J end by 4 bases, with 10 bases between. Under the authors' procedure: Nucleated cell counts were estimated from reference gene primer amplification. TCRdb keeps only in-frame clones here, not all; method: immunoSEQ multiplex PCR. The V and J calls and clone size were taken over from that table, and D and trimming were inferred from the DNA. The sample holds around 54,000 clones, 78% seen once. Participant age was about 18 to 95 years, and participants resided in fewer than 25 US areas. The receptor was derived from a woman between 45 and 65 years old with acute COVID-19. The chain combines TRBV6-5 with TRBJ1-3; D is undetermined. The specimen was PBMCs or T cells enriched from blood (not recorded which). CDR3 protein: CASSSAVGNTIYF. For the CDR3, the DNA is TGTGCCAGCAGCTCCGCGGTCGGAAACACCATATATTTT.